The present TCR beta chain was sequenced within a study of blood T cell repertoires in COVID-19. Study overall: The United States, Italy and Spain provided the acute and convalescent COVID-19 samples. The analysed material was cDNA or gDNA that came from T cells, B-cell-depleted T cells, or PBMCs.

Germline trimming cut 0 bases from V and 10 bases from J; bases unmatched to any gene: 6. The CDR3 is 15 residues long. The germline CDR1 and CDR2 sequences are MNHEY and SVGAGI. Authors' data handling: Amplification of reference gene primers was used by the study to estimate nucleated cell counts. The repertoire was sequenced with immunoSEQ multiplex PCR; TCRdb's copy has only in-frame clones and lacks some. That table gives V, J and clone size, and the DNA gave D and trimming. The sample contains around 250,000 clones, 86% of which appear only once. The sequence derives from a woman aged 55-69 years who had recovered from COVID-19. The chain links TRBV6-5 to TRBJ1-6; 7 bases agree with TRBD1. The sample was peripheral blood. The CDR3 protein is CASSYSRGGGSPLHF. CDR3 DNA sequence: TGTGCCAGCAGTTACTCGCGAGGGGGCGGGTCACCCCTCCACTTT.